A single sample gave rise to the 20 T cell receptor beta chains below, sequenced in a study of CD8 T cells in Susac syndrome. Random hexamers served to reverse transcribe about 0.5 to 1 ug RNA. From the immunoSEQ multiplex PCR reads, TCRdb called clonotypes with MiXCR, one entry per CDR3 protein. This table holds 200,000 to 250,000 distinct CDR3 sequences, around 95% found once. What was sequenced was CD4+ T cells from PBMCs. These TCRs come from a human donor with multiple sclerosis.

The J gene is TRBJ2-6, the V gene TRBV9; the D call may be TRBD1 or TRBD2 (6 bases each). The CDR3 length is 16 residues. Germline-derived CDR1 and CDR2 are SGDLS and YYNGEE. V lost 4 bases to trimming and J lost 4 bases, with 15 bases between them. CDR3 loop: CASSPREGGGANVLTF. CDR3 sequence (DNA): TGTGCCAGCAGCCCCCGCGAGGGGGGAGGGGCCAACGTCCTGACTTTC. Looking up the rest from reference TRBV9 and TRBJ2-6 gives the full variable domain: DSGVTQTPKHLITATGQRVTLRCSPRSGDLSVYWYQQSLDQGLQFLIQYYNGEERAKGNILERFSAQQFPDLHSELNLSSLELGDSALYFCASSPREGGGANVLTFGAGSRLTVL.

J is TRBJ2-7 and V is TRBV14; TRBD2 matches 14 bases. Unmatched junction bases numbered 2, after V lost 4 bases and J lost 6 bases. There are 14 residues in the CDR3. Germline CDR1 and CDR2: SGHDN and FVKESK. The CDR3 protein is CASSLGLAGGEQYF. The CDR3 region has the DNA TGTGCCAGCAGCCTCGGACTAGCGGGAGGCGAGCAGTACTTC.

CDR3 protein: CASALGTSQTQYF. The CDR3 nucleotides are TGTGCCAGCGCACTCGGGACTAGTCAGACCCAGTACTTC. The chain couples TRBV2 to TRBJ2-5; 8 bases are a match to TRBD2. There are 13 residues in the CDR3. Germline-derived CDR1 and CDR2 are SNHLY and FYNNEI. V was clipped by 8 bases and J by 6 bases; unmatched bases: 8.

V gene TRBV3-1 combines with J gene TRBJ2-5; D may be TRBD1 (6 bases). CDR1 is LGHDT, CDR2 YNNKEL, per germline (reference sequence). The CDR3 has 12 amino acids. V lost 6 bases and J 5 bases, leaving 10 bases between the germline ends. The CDR3 DNA reads as TGTGCCAGCAGACCTAGGGGGGAGACCCAGTACTTC. This translates into CASRPRGETQYF.

CDR3 in DNA: TGTGCCAGCGGTGACGCGGTAGGTCAGCCCCAGCATTTT. This codes for CASGDAVGQPQHF. The chain uses TRBV10-3 and TRBJ1-5; the D is unclear. The CDR3 totals 13 residues. Germline values: CDR1 ENHRY, CDR2 SYGVKD. V gave up 10 bases and J gave up 6 bases, with 16 bases separating them.

The gene calls are TRBV29-1 and TRBJ1-2; the match to TRBD1 covers 7 bases. The CDR3 is 11 residues long. V shed 6 bases, J shed 5 bases, and the junction held 3 bases outside the gene matches. Germline CDR1 SQVTM, CDR2 ANQGSEA. The CDR3 region is CSVGDSYGYTF. CDR3 in DNA: TGCAGCGTGGGGGACAGTTATGGCTACACCTTC.

The CDR3 coding sequence is TGTGCTAGCAATGGGGCAAATCAGCCCCAGCATTTT. Encoded protein: CASNGANQPQHF. J is TRBJ1-5 and V is TRBV12-5, with a weak D call TRBD1 (5 bases). The germline V gene has CDR1 LGHNT and CDR2 FRNRAP. The CDR3 totals 12 residues. V gave up 9 bases and J gave up 4 bases, with 10 bases separating them.

This clonotype was seen a few times. The chain employs TRBV4-1 and TRBJ2-1, with a tentative D call TRBD2 (6 bases). Germline-derived CDR1 and CDR2 are MGHRA and YSYEKL. The V end lost 1 base, the J end lost 2 bases, and 6 bases lay between the germline ends. The CDR3 runs 14 residues. In DNA form, the CDR3 reads TGCGCCAGCAGCCAAGGGACTACCTACAATGAGCAGTTCTTC. Residues: CASSQGTTYNEQFF.

The rearrangement uses TRBV12-3 or TRBV12-4 and TRBJ2-7; 8 nucleotides match TRBD1. The CDR3 has 13 residues. J gave up 3 bases and V 7 bases, and 5 bases lay outside the gene matches. CDR3 loop: CASNGQGSYEQYF. CDR3 DNA sequence: TGTGCCAGCAACGGACAGGGAAGCTACGAGCAGTACTTC.

The CDR3 nucleotides read TGTGCCAGCAGCTTAGAGCGGGGCAGCCCCTACGAGCAGTACTTC. Protein sequence: CASSLERGSPYEQYF. This chain connects TRBV11-2 to TRBJ2-7; D may be TRBD2 (6 bases). V dropped 0 bases and J dropped 2 bases, with 11 bases sitting between them. Germline V CDR1 and CDR2: SGHAT, FQNNGV. The CDR3 has 15 amino acids.

V and J are TRBV29-1 and TRBJ2-1; 8 bases are shared with TRBD1. This CDR3 has 12 amino acids. Germline CDR1 is SQVTM and CDR2 is ANQGSEA. V shed 7 bases and J 6 bases; nucleotides not matched to a gene: 5. The CDR3 reads CSGDRGSNEQFF. The CDR3 nucleotides are TGCAGCGGTGACAGGGGATCCAATGAGCAGTTCTTC.

The chain uses TRBV20-1 and TRBJ2-5; 7 nucleotides match TRBD1. The CDR3 is 14 residues long. CDR1 DFQATT and CDR2 SNEGSKA come from the germline V gene (reference sequence). Trimming cost V 1 base and J 5 bases; bases outside gene matches: 7. This CDR3 is CSARAGTDYETQYF. The CDR3 DNA sequence: TGCAGTGCTAGAGCCGGGACAGATTACGAGACCCAGTACTTC.

The CDR3 reads CATSRDGVGPSFPQHF. The CDR3 DNA is TGTGCCACCAGCAGAGATGGGGTAGGGCCGAGTTTTCCCCAGCATTTT. The chain combines TRBV15 with TRBJ1-5; D gene ambiguous. This CDR3 contains 16 residues. Germline assignment: CDR1 LNHNV and CDR2 YYDKDF (reference sequence). V was clipped by 0 bases and J by 10 bases, with 19 bases between them. Drawing the rest from reference TRBV15 and TRBJ1-5, the complete variable domain is DAMVIQNPRYQVTQFGKPVTLSCSQTLNHNVMYWYQQKSSQAPKLLFHYYDKDFNNEADTPDNFQSRRPNTSFCFLDIRSPGLGDTAMYLCATSRDGVGPSFPQHFGDGTRLSIL.

V and J are TRBV28 and TRBJ2-7; 7 nucleotides align to TRBD2. The V gene's germline CDR1 is MDHEN and CDR2 SYDVKM. The CDR3 is made up of 13 amino acids. Unmatched junction bases numbered 11, after V lost 10 bases and J lost 5 bases. This CDR3 reads CANFGLGVNEQYF. The CDR3 region has the DNA TGTGCCAATTTCGGACTAGGGGTCAACGAGCAGTACTTC.

This clonotype was seen just once. The rearrangement links TRBV28 to TRBJ2-7, with no clear D. V lost 6 bases to trimming and J lost 5 bases, with 20 bases between them. The CDR3 has 15 amino acids. In germline, CDR1 is MDHEN, CDR2 SYDVKM. Here the CDR3 DNA reads TGTGCCAGCAGCGGTAAGCCCCCTGTGGTCGACGAGCAGTACTTC. Translating gives CASSGKPPVVDEQYF.

V usage is TRBV12-3 or TRBV12-4 and J usage is TRBJ1-2; D gene unclear. The V end lost 5 bases, the J end lost 2 bases, and 9 bases lay between the germline ends. There are 13 residues in the CDR3. This CDR3 reads CASSQTLNYGYTF. CDR3 DNA sequence: TGTGCCAGCAGTCAGACACTGAACTATGGCTACACCTTC.

The CDR3 region is CATQTQGADTQYF. The CDR3 nucleotides read TGTGCCACTCAGACCCAGGGGGCCGATACGCAGTATTTT. The chain combines TRBV3-1 with TRBJ2-3; 8 positions match TRBD1. CDR1 and CDR2 from the germline V gene are LGHDT and YNNKEL (reference sequence). The CDR3 consists of 13 residues. V gave up 10 bases and J gave up 6 bases; unmatched junction bases: 9.

V usage is TRBV19 and J usage is TRBJ1-5, with 7 bases fitting TRBD1. The V segment lost 5 bases and the J segment 4 bases; nucleotides outside the gene matches: 5. Germline CDR1 reads LNHDA; CDR2 reads SQIVND (reference sequence). There are 14 residues in the CDR3. CDR3 loop: CASSGRDSNQPQHF. For the CDR3, the DNA is TGTGCCAGTAGTGGCCGGGACAGTAATCAGCCCCAGCATTTT.

This chain joins TRBV11-2 and TRBJ2-7, with 11 bases identical to TRBD2. V lost 0 bases and J lost 2; bases outside the gene matches: 3. The CDR3 covers 16 residues. The germline CDR1 and CDR2 sequences are SGHAT and FQNNGV. CDR3 coding DNA: TGTGCCAGCAGCTTAGAGAGTAGCGGGGGGGCCTACGAGCAGTACTTC. Its translation is CASSLESSGGAYEQYF. The full variable domain, in which reference TRBV11-2 and TRBJ2-7 provide the parts outside the CDR3, is EAGVAQSPRYKIIEKRQSVAFWCNPISGHATLYWYQQILGQGPKLLIQFQNNGVVDDSQLPKDRFSAERLKGVDSTLKIQPAKLEDSAVYLCASSLESSGGAYEQYFGPGTRLTVT.

The J gene is TRBJ2-7, the V gene TRBV3-1, with 12 bases fitting TRBD2. V lost 0 bases and J lost 2; bases outside the gene matches: 5. The germline gives CDR1 LGHDT, CDR2 YNNKEL (reference sequence). The CDR3 is 17 residues long. CDR3 bases: TGTGCCAGCAGCCAAGATCGGCTAGCGGGAGGGCCCTACGAGCAGTACTTC. It encodes CASSQDRLAGGPYEQYF.